This T cell receptor beta chain stems from a study of CD8 T cells in ankylosing spondylitis. Regarding the study as a whole: Matched ankylosing spondylitis synovial fluid reportedly contained a significantly enriched population of disease-linked clones.

The table lists this clonotype with many counts. Its antigen is unknown. Libraries for TCR beta were made by quantitative 5'-RACE with molecular barcodes. TCRdb recomputed calls from the 5' RACE reads with MiXCR, one row per CDR3 protein. The repertoire holds approximately 150,000 distinct CDR3 sequences, with approximately 9.9% as singletons. This clonotype was obtained from a female donor with ankylosing spondylitis or in good health (not recorded which). The sample taken for sequencing was blood, either unsorted or a sorted T cell fraction (not recorded which).

CDR3 in amino acids: CASSLGGSQAYEQYF. The CDR3 region has the DNA TGTGCCAGCAGCTTGGGGGGTTCCCAGGCCTACGAGCAGTACTTC. This rearrangement joins TRBV5-5 to TRBJ2-7, with unresolved D. Germline V gene lookup returns CDR1 SGHKS and CDR2 YYEKEE (reference sequence). This CDR3 comprises 15 residues. Between the trimmed V and J ends, which lost 0 bases and 2 bases, there was a span of 12 bases. Looking up the rest from reference TRBV5-5 and TRBJ2-7 gives the full variable domain: DAGVTQSPTHLIKTRGQQVTLRCSPISGHKSVSWYQQVLGQGPQFIFQYYEKEERGRGNFPDRFSARQFPNYSSELNVNALLLGDSALYLCASSLGGSQAYEQYFGPGTRLTVT.